These 31 T cell receptor beta chains came from one sample sequenced in a study of memory CD4+ T cells and cytomegalovirus serostatus. Single viable CD3+CD4+CD8-CD45RO+ cells were sorted as the memory CD4+ T cells. The protocol was immunoSEQ multiplex PCR, while the TCRdb copy is restricted to in-frame clones and leaves out a portion. The sample contains over 50,000 clones, 82% of which appear only once. Sequencing was done on a sample of memory CD4+ T cells from blood. All receptors come from an adult in good health and CMV-seronegative.

This chain links TRBV28 with TRBJ2-1; D possibly matches TRBD1 or TRBD2 (5 bases each). V lost 4 bases and J 8 bases, leaving 15 bases between the germline ends. The V gene's germline CDR1 is MDHEN and CDR2 SYDVKM. This CDR3 contains 14 residues. As DNA, the CDR3 is TGTGCCAGCAGTTCTGCTGGGGGTTGGGATGAGCAGTTCTTC. As protein: CASSSAGGWDEQFF.

V usage is TRBV9 and J usage is TRBJ1-6, with D unclear. Trimming pared 1 base from V and 9 bases from J, leaving 14 bases between. Germline CDR1 SGDLS, CDR2 YYNGEE. This CDR3 is 15 amino acids long. CDR3 sequence: CASSVNVFPASPLHF. The CDR3 coding sequence is TGTGCCAGCAGCGTAAATGTGTTCCCAGCTTCACCCCTCCACTTT.

In regard to this clone: An end of the junction does not agree with germline; a read error may underlie this. The rearrangement links TRBV10-1 to TRBJ2-7, with D maybe TRBD2 (5 bases). Germline CDR1 and CDR2: WNHNN and SYGVQD (reference sequence). The CDR3 length is 13 residues. In nucleotides, the CDR3 is TGCGCCGGCAGCGAGGGTACTATCTACGAGCAGTACTTC. Translated, it gives CAGSEGTIYEQYF.

This chain uses TRBV4-1 with TRBJ1-2; D is perhaps TRBD1 (6 bases). The CDR3 is 15 residues long. Germline V CDR1 and CDR2: MGHRA, YSYEKL. V was pared by 2 bases and J by 7 bases, with 17 bases between. The CDR3 bases are TGCGCCAGCAGCCAAACTATGGACAGCTACTTTGGCTACACCTTC. This gives the protein CASSQTMDSYFGYTF.

The chain joins TRBV19 to TRBJ1-1; 10 nucleotides match TRBD1. Germline CDR1 is LNHDA and CDR2 is SQIVND (reference sequence). The V segment lost 8 bases and the J segment 2 bases; nucleotides outside the gene matches: 5. The CDR3 is made up of 14 amino acids. The CDR3 sequence is CASAGDRGNTEAFF. The CDR3, as DNA: TGTGCCAGTGCCGGGGACAGGGGTAACACTGAAGCTTTCTTT.

The chain carries TRBV5-4 and TRBJ2-3; D unresolved. Trimming took off 0 bases at V and 4 bases at J, with 12 bases between the two ends. The V gene's germline CDR1 is SGHNT and CDR2 YYREEE (reference sequence). The CDR3 totals 15 residues. CDR3 in amino acids: CASSLAPGRADTQYF. The CDR3 coding sequence is TGTGCCAGCAGCTTGGCCCCGGGTCGCGCAGATACGCAGTATTTT.

V usage is TRBV4-2 and J usage is TRBJ1-3; TRBD1 agrees at 9 bases. CDR1 is LGHNA, CDR2 YNFKEQ, per germline. The CDR3 is 19 residues long. Unmatched junction bases numbered 9, after V lost 0 bases and J lost 0 bases. CDR3 nucleotides: TGTGCCAGCAGCCAAGAGGACAGGGGTACGTCGGACTCTGGAAACACCATATATTTT. It translates to CASSQEDRGTSDSGNTIYF.

The chain is built from TRBV9 and TRBJ2-1, with D perhaps being TRBD1 or TRBD2 (6 bases each). This CDR3 has 17 amino acids. V was shortened by 0 bases and J by 3 bases, with 16 bases between the two germline ends. The germline CDR1 and CDR2 sequences are SGDLS and YYNGEE. Here the CDR3 DNA reads TGTGCCAGCAGCGTAGTTGGGGGGCAAGCCGACTACAATGAGCAGTTCTTC. It yields the protein CASSVVGGQADYNEQFF.

The chain recombines TRBV7-9 with TRBJ2-3; D is perhaps TRBD2 (5 bases). V dropped 1 base and J dropped 1 base, with 12 bases sitting between them. Germline-derived CDR1 and CDR2 are SEHNR and FQNEAQ (reference sequence). The CDR3 has 16 amino acids. The CDR3 region has the DNA TGTGCCAGCAGCTTAGTCCGGGTCGGGGGCACAGATACGCAGTATTTT. It is translated as CASSLVRVGGTDTQYF.

The rearrangement uses TRBV4-1 and TRBJ1-3; D perhaps matches TRBD1 (6 bases). Germline V gene data show CDR1 as MGHRA and CDR2 as YSYEKL. Trimming removed 2 bases from V and 3 bases from J, with 11 bases in between. CDR3 length equals 15 residues. The CDR3 coding sequence is TGCGCCAGCAGCCAAATGGGCAGGGGTGGAAACACCATATATTTT. It codes for CASSQMGRGGNTIYF.

The rearrangement links TRBV28 to TRBJ2-7; a possible D gene is TRBD1 (6 bases). This CDR3 region has 15 residues. Trimming took off 2 bases at V and 0 bases at J, with 11 bases between the two ends. The V gene's germline CDR1 is MDHEN and CDR2 SYDVKM. CDR3 DNA: TGTGCCAGCAGTTTAGCAGGGGCTTCCTCCTACGAGCAGTACTTC. Translation gives CASSLAGASSYEQYF.

The chain employs TRBV7-9 and TRBJ1-2, with D possibly TRBD1 on 6 matching bases. V shed 5 bases and J shed 5 bases, with 15 bases lying between them. The CDR3 sequence is 14 residues long. Germline CDR1 and CDR2: SEHNR and FQNEAQ (reference sequence). The CDR3 DNA follows: TGTGCCAGCAGCCGACCCAGCCAGGGGTATGGCTACACCTTC. It codes for CASSRPSQGYGYTF. The entire variable domain, with the rest obtained from reference TRBV7-9 and TRBJ1-2, is as follows: DTGVSQNPRHKITKRGQNVTFRCDPISEHNRLYWYRQTLGQGPEFLTYFQNEAQLEKSRLLSDRFSAERPKGSFSTLEIQRTEQGDSAMYLCASSRPSQGYGYTFGSGTRLTVV.

The V and J genes are TRBV2 and TRBJ2-5; D could derive from TRBD1 or TRBD2 (5 bases each). This CDR3 has 17 residues. Per the germline V gene, CDR1 is SNHLY and CDR2 is FYNNEI. V was trimmed by 2 bases and J by 4 bases, leaving 20 bases between them. The CDR3 nucleotides read TGTGCCAGCAGTGAAACGGGCCATCCGGGGCGGCTAGAGACCCAGTACTTC. It yields the protein CASSETGHPGRLETQYF.

This chain joins TRBV29-1 and TRBJ2-7, with D perhaps TRBD2 (6 bases). The CDR3 consists of 10 residues. Trimming cost V 7 bases and J 6 bases, with 10 bases left between them. CDR1 and CDR2 (germline): SQVTM, ANQGSEA. For the CDR3, the DNA is TGCAGCGCGGGGGAGACCGAGCAGTACTTC. The encoded protein is CSAGETEQYF.

This clone was picked up one time. This chain connects TRBV5-1 to TRBJ2-2; D is tentatively TRBD1 or TRBD2 (5 bases each). Germline V gene data show CDR1 as SGHRS and CDR2 as YFSETQ. The CDR3 consists of 13 residues. The V end was cut by 7 bases, the J end by 13 bases, with 20 bases between. In DNA form, the CDR3 reads TGCGCCAGCGCGCCCAACGGGGACGTTGTGCTGTTTTTT. It translates to CASAPNGDVVLFF.

This clone was seen only a few times. CDR3 sequence reads: CASTKGSASTGELFF. Written as DNA, the CDR3 is TGTGCCAGCACTAAGGGGTCGGCGAGCACCGGGGAGCTGTTTTTT. This chain connects TRBV6-5 to TRBJ2-2; tentative D call: TRBD1 (5 bases). This CDR3 is built from 15 residues. The V end lost 7 bases, the J end lost 4 bases, and 16 bases lay between the germline ends. Germline loops: CDR1 MNHEY, CDR2 SVGAGI.

In this sample, this clone turned up a few times. The J gene is TRBJ2-7, the V gene TRBV5-4; no definite D call. V was shortened by 0 bases and J by 0 bases, with 10 bases between the two germline ends. Per the germline V gene, CDR1 is SGHNT and CDR2 is YYREEE (reference sequence). The CDR3 is 15 residues long. CDR3 amino acids: CASSLDMGSSYEQYF. DNA for the CDR3: TGTGCCAGCAGCTTGGACATGGGTAGCTCCTACGAGCAGTACTTC.

The J gene is TRBJ2-1, the V gene TRBV7-8; 7 bases match TRBD2. The CDR3 is 14 amino acids. Germline CDR1 SGHVS, CDR2 FQNEAQ. J gave up 13 bases and V 7 bases, and 16 bases lay outside the gene matches. Here the CDR3 reads CASIQLRGGVTQFF. CDR3 nucleotide sequence: TGTGCCAGCATCCAACTTCGGGGAGGGGTCACACAGTTCTTC.

This rearrangement joins TRBV6-1 to TRBJ2-3, with 8 bases matching TRBD1. The CDR3 contains 15 residues. Unmatched junction bases numbered 3, after V lost 4 bases and J lost 0 bases. Germline CDR1 and CDR2: MNHNS and SASEGT. CDR3 residues: CASSARTGSTDTQYF. CDR3 bases: TGTGCCAGCAGTGCCCGGACAGGGAGCACAGATACGCAGTATTTT.

This sequence joins TRBV19 and TRBJ1-2; the D is unclear. This CDR3 spans 13 amino acids. CDR1 LNHDA and CDR2 SQIVND come from the germline V gene (reference sequence). Trimming pared 8 bases from V and 4 bases from J, leaving 14 bases between. The CDR3: CASAREEPYGYTF. The CDR3 bases are TGTGCCAGTGCTCGAGAGGAACCCTATGGCTACACCTTC.

The rearrangement links TRBV11-2 to TRBJ2-7, with 10 bases matching TRBD1. CDR1 is SGHAT and CDR2 is FQNNGV in the germline V gene. The CDR3 spans 19 residues. V shed 5 bases and J 2 bases; nucleotides not matched to a gene: 18. For the CDR3, the DNA is TGTGCCAGCAGCCCCCTTAACCGCCGGGACAGGGGTATACCCTACGAGCAGTACTTC. It specifies CASSPLNRRDRGIPYEQYF.

The rearrangement links TRBV30 to TRBJ2-2; D ambiguous. V was pared by 7 bases and J by 0 bases, with 15 bases between. The CDR3 covers 15 residues. In germline, CDR1 is GTSNPN, CDR2 SVGIG (reference sequence). The CDR3: CASDPRRANTGELFF. Here the CDR3 DNA reads TGTGCCTCCGATCCTAGGAGAGCGAACACCGGGGAGCTGTTTTTT.

The V gene is TRBV29-1, the J gene TRBJ2-5, with D perhaps matching TRBD2 (5 bases). Trimming shortened V by 6 bases and J by 1 base, and 21 bases separated the two germline ends. The V gene's germline CDR1 is SQVTM and CDR2 ANQGSEA. The CDR3 is 16 amino acids. CDR3 region: CSVKASGSAPQETQYF. CDR3 coding DNA: TGCAGCGTAAAAGCCTCGGGGTCCGCCCCCCAAGAGACCCAGTACTTC. Variable domain in full (rest from reference TRBV29-1 and TRBJ2-5): SAVISQKPSRDICQRGTSLTIQCQVDSQVTMMFWYRQQPGQSLTLIATANQGSEATYESGFVIDKFPISRPNLTFSTLTVSNMSPEDSSIYLCSVKASGSAPQETQYFGPGTRLLVL.

The genes are TRBV29-1 and TRBJ2-3; 10 bases align to TRBD2. CDR1 and CDR2 from the germline V gene are SQVTM and ANQGSEA. There are 19 residues in the CDR3. V trimming: 4 bases; J trimming: 5 bases; junction bases outside the gene matches: 21. CDR3 amino acids: CSVAGGFSKREGLGDTQYF. CDR3 DNA: TGCAGCGTTGCTGGAGGATTCTCCAAGCGGGAGGGCCTGGGAGATACGCAGTATTTT.

The chain is built from TRBV23-1 and TRBJ2-7; 9 bases are a match to TRBD2. TRBV23-1 belongs to the ORF category, with a function that is uncertain. V lost 3 bases to trimming and J lost 2 bases; unmatched junction nucleotides: 8. The CDR3 runs 16 residues. The CDR3 DNA reads TGCGCCAGCAGTCATACAGGGGCTAGCGGGACCTACGAGCAGTACTTC. This codes for CASSHTGASGTYEQYF.

This sequence joins TRBV7-3 and TRBJ2-7; 11 nucleotides line up with TRBD2. The germline CDR1 and CDR2 sequences are SGHTA and FQGTGA. V shed 2 bases, J shed 6 bases, and the junction held 3 bases outside the gene matches. This CDR3 contains 14 residues. CDR3 sequence: CASSLGTSGSEQYF. The CDR3 DNA reads as TGTGCCAGCAGCTTAGGGACTAGCGGATCCGAGCAGTACTTC.

The chain joins TRBV4-1 to TRBJ2-1; D gene uncertain. V lost 0 bases and J 10 bases, leaving 13 bases between the germline ends. This CDR3 contains 14 residues. The germline gives CDR1 MGHRA, CDR2 YSYEKL. The CDR3 is CASSQEGSLREQFF. In DNA form, the CDR3 reads TGCGCCAGCAGCCAAGAAGGAAGTTTGAGAGAGCAGTTCTTC.

The chain combines TRBV7-2 with TRBJ2-7; D tentatively fits TRBD1 or TRBD2 (5 bases each). Trimming shortened V by 6 bases and J by 2 bases, and 14 bases separated the two germline ends. Germline V CDR1 and CDR2: SGHTA, FQGNSA. The CDR3 totals 14 residues. CDR3 sequence reads: CASRSGRNTYEQYF. CDR3 DNA sequence: TGTGCCAGCAGGTCGGGGCGCAACACCTACGAGCAGTACTTC.

The genes are TRBV11-2 and TRBJ2-1; D may correspond to TRBD1 or TRBD2 (6 bases each). The CDR3 is 17 residues long. V lost 2 bases, J lost 9 bases, and 23 bases lay in between. Looked up from germline, CDR1 is SGHAT and CDR2 is FQNNGV. In DNA form, the CDR3 reads TGTGCCAGCAGCTTAACTCCCGGCGGGGCAGGGGTGACTGAGCAGTTCTTC. The encoded protein is CASSLTPGGAGVTEQFF.

V usage is TRBV5-6 and J usage is TRBJ1-3; maybe TRBD1 (6 bases). The CDR3 is 16 residues long. Per the germline V gene, CDR1 is SGHDT and CDR2 is YYEEEE. The V gene lost 0 bases and the J gene lost 0 bases, with 10 bases spanning the gap. The CDR3 sequence: CASSLETGISGNTIYF. The CDR3 region has the DNA TGTGCCAGCAGCTTGGAGACAGGTATCTCTGGAAACACCATATATTTT.

The V call is TRBV6-4, the J call TRBJ1-1; no firm D call. Germline CDR1 reads MRHNA; CDR2 reads SNTAGT. V shed 6 bases and J shed 0 bases, with 8 bases lying between them. The CDR3 runs to 13 residues. The CDR3 loop reads CASSANLNTEAFF. In DNA form, the CDR3 reads TGTGCCAGCAGCGCTAACTTGAACACTGAAGCTTTCTTT.